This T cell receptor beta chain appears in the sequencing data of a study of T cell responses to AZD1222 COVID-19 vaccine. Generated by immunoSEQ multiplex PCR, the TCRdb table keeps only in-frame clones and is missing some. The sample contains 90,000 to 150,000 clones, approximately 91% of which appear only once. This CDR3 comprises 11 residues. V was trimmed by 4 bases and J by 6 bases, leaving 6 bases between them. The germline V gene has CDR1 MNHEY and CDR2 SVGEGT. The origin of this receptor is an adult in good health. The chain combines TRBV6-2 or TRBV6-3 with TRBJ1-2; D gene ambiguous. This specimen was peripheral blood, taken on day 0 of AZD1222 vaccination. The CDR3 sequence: CASSSSDGYTF. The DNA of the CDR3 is TGTGCCAGCAGTTCCTCTGATGGCTACACCTTC.